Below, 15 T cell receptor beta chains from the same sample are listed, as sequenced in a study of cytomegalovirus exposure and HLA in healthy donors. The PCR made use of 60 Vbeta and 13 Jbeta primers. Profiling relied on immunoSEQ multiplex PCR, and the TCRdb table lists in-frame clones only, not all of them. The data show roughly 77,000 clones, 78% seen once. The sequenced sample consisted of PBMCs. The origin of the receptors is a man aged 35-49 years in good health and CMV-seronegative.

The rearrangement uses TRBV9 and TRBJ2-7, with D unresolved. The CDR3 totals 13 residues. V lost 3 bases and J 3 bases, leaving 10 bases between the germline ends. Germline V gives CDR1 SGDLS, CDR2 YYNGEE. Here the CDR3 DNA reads TGTGCCAGCAGCGCAGCCCCAGGCTACGAGCAGTACTTC. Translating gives CASSAAPGYEQYF. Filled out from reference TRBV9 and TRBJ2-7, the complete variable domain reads DSGVTQTPKHLITATGQRVTLRCSPRSGDLSVYWYQQSLDQGLQFLIQYYNGEERAKGNILERFSAQQFPDLHSELNLSSLELGDSALYFCASSAAPGYEQYFGPGTRLTVT.

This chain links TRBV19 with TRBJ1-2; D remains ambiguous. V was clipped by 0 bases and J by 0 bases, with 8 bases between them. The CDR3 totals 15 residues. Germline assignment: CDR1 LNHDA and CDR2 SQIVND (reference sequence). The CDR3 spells CASSIDVGANYGYTF. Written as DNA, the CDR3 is TGTGCCAGTAGTATAGATGTCGGAGCTAACTATGGCTACACCTTC.

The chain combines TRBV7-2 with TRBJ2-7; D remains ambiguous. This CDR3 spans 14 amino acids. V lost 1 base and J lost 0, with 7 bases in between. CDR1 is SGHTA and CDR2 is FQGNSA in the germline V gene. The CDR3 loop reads CASSLVRSSYEQYF. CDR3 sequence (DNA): TGTGCCAGCAGCTTAGTGCGGAGCTCCTACGAGCAGTACTTC.

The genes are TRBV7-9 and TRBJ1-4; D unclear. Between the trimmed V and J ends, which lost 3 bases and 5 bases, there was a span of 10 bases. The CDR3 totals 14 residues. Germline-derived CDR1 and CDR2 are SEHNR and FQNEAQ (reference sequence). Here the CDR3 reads CASSLGGWNEKLFF. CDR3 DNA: TGTGCCAGCAGCTTGGGAGGGTGGAATGAAAAACTGTTTTTT.

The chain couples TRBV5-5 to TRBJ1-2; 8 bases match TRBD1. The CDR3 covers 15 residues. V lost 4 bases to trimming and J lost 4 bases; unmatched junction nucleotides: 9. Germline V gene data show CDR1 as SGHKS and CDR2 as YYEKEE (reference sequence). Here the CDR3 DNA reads TGTGCCAGCAGCAACACGGGACAGGACACCTATGGCTACACCTTC. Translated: CASSNTGQDTYGYTF.

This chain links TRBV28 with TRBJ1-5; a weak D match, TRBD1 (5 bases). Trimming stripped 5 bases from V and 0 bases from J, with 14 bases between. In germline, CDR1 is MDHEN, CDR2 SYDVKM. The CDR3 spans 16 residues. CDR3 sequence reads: CASSTDSLYSNQPQHF. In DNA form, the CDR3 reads TGTGCCAGCAGTACAGACAGTCTCTATAGCAATCAGCCCCAGCATTTT.

This CDR3 reads CASSQDGQPRNYGYTF. As DNA, the CDR3 is TGCGCCAGCAGCCAAGATGGGCAGCCGCGAAACTATGGCTACACCTTC. The gene calls are TRBV4-3 and TRBJ1-2; D remains unclear. The CDR3 runs 16 residues. The germline V and J ends were trimmed by 0 bases and 2 bases, with 13 bases remaining between them. The germline gives CDR1 LGHNA, CDR2 YSLEER.

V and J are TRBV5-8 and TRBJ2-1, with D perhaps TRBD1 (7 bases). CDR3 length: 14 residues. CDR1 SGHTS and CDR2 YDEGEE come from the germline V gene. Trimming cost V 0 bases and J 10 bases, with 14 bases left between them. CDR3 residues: CASSLGRGLAEQFF. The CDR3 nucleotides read TGTGCCAGCAGCTTGGGGAGGGGGCTCGCGGAGCAGTTCTTC. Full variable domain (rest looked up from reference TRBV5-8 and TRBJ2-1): EAGVTQSPTHLIKTRGQQATLRCSPISGHTSVYWYQQALGLGLQFLLWYDEGEERNRGNFPPRFSGRQFPNYSSELNVNALELEDSALYLCASSLGRGLAEQFFGPGTRLTVL.

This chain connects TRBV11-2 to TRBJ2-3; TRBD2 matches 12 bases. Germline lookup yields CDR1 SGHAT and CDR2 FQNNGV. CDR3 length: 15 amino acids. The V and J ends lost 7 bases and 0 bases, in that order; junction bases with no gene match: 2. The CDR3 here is CASIGTSGSTDTQYF. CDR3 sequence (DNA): TGTGCCAGCATCGGGACTAGCGGGAGCACAGATACGCAGTATTTT.

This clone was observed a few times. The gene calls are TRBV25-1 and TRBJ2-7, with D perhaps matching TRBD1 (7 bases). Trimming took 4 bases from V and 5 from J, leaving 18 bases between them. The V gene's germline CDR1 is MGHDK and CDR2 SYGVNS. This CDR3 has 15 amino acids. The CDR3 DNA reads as TGTGCCAGCAGTGGCGCCAGGGGGGAGAAAAACGAGCAGTACTTC. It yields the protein CASSGARGEKNEQYF.

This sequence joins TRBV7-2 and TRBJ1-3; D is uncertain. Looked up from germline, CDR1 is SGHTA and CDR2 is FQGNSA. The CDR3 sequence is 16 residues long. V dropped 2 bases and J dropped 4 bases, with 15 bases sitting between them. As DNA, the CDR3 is TGTGCCAGCAGCTTACGCGGCAACTCTGCCGGAAACACCATATATTTT. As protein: CASSLRGNSAGNTIYF.

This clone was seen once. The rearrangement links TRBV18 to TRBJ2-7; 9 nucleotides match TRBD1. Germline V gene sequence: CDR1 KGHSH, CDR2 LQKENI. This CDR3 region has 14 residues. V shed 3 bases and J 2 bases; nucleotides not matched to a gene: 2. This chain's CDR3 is CASSPGQGAYEQYF. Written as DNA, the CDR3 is TGTGCCAGCTCACCGGGACAGGGAGCCTACGAGCAGTACTTC.

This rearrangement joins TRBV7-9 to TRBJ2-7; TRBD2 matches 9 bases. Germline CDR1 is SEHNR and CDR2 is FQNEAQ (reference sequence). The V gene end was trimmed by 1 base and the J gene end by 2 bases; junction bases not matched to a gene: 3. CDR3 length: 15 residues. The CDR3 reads CASSLGTSATYEQYF. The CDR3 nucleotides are TGTGCCAGCAGCTTAGGGACTAGCGCTACCTACGAGCAGTACTTC.

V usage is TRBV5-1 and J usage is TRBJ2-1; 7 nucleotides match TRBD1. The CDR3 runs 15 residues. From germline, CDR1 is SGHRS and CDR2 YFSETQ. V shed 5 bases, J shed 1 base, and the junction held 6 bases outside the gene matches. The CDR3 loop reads CASRSTGQSYNEQFF. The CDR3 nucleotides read TGCGCCAGCAGATCTACGGGACAGTCCTACAATGAGCAGTTCTTC.

CDR3: CASSLLTGTEAFF. CDR3 DNA sequence: TGCGCCAGCAGCCTGTTGACAGGGACTGAAGCTTTCTTT. The V gene is TRBV5-1, the J gene TRBJ1-1, with 7 nucleotides matching TRBD1. V lost 4 bases and J lost 5; bases outside the gene matches: 5. Germline V gene sequence: CDR1 SGHRS, CDR2 YFSETQ. This CDR3 has 13 amino acids.